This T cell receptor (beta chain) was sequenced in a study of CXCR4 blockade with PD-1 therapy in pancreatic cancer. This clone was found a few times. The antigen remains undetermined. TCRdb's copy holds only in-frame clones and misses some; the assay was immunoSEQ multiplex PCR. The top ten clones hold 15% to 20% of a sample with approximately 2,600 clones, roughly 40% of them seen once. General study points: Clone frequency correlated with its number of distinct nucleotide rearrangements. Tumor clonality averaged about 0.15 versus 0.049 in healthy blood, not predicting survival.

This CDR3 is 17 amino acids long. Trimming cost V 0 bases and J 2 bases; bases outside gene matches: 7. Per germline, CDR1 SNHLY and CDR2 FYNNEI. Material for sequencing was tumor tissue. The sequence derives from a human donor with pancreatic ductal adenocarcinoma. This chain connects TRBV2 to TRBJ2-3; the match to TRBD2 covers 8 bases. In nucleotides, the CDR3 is TGTGCCAGCAGTGAAGCGCTTGGTAGCGGGGACACAGATACGCAGTATTTT. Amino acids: CASSEALGSGDTDTQYF.